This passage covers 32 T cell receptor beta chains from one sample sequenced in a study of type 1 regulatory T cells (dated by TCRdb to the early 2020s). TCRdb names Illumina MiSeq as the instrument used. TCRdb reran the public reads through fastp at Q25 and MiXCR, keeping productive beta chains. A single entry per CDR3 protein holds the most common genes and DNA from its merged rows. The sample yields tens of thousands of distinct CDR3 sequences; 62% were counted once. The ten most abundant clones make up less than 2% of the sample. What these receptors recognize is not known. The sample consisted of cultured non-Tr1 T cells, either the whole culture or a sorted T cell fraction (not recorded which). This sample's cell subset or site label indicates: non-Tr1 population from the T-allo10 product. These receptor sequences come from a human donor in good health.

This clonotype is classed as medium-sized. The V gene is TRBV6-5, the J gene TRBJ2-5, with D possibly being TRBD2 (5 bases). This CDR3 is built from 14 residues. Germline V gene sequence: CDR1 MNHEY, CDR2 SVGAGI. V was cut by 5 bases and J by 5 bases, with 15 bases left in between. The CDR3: CASSVDFRGETQYF. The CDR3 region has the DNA TGTGCCAGCAGTGTGGACTTTCGAGGGGAGACCCAGTACTTC.

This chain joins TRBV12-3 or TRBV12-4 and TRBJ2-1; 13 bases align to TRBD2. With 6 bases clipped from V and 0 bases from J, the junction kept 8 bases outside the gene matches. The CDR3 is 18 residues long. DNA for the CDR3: TGTGCCAGCAGGGGGGGACTAGCGGGGCGGAGCTCCTACAATGAGCAGTTCTTC. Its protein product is CASRGGLAGRSSYNEQFF.

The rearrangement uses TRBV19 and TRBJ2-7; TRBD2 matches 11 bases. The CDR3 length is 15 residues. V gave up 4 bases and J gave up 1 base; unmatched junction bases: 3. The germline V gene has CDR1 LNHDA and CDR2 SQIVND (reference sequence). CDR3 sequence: CASSTRLAGSYEQYF. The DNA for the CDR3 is TGTGCCAGTAGTACCAGACTAGCGGGATCCTACGAGCAGTACTTC.

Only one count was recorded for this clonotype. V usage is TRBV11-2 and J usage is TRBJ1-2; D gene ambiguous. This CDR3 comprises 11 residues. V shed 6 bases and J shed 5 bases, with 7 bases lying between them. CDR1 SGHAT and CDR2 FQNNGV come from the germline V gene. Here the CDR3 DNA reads TGTGCCAGCAGGTCGGGATATGGCTACACCTTC. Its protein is CASRSGYGYTF.

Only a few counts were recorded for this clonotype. The CDR3: CASSVTRALAGIYTGELFF. The CDR3 bases are TGTGCCAGCAGTGTCACTCGCGCACTAGCGGGGATCTACACCGGGGAGCTGTTTTTT. The chain couples TRBV6-1 to TRBJ2-2; 10 nucleotides match TRBD2. Germline CDR1 is MNHNS and CDR2 is SASEGT. CDR3 length equals 19 residues. V shed 4 bases, J shed 3 bases, and the junction held 14 bases outside the gene matches.

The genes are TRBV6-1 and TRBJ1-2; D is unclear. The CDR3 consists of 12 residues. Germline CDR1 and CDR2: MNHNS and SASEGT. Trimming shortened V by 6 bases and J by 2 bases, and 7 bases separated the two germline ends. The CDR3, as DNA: TGTGCCAGCAGCCCATGGAACTATGGCTACACCTTC. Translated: CASSPWNYGYTF.

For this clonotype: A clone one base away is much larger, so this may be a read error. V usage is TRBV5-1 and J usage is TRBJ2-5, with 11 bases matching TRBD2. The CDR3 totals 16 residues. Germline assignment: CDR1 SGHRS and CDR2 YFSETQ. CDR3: CASSTSTSGIQVTQYF. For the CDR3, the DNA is TGCGCCAGCAGCACATCGACTAGCGGGATACAAGTGACCCAGTACTTC.

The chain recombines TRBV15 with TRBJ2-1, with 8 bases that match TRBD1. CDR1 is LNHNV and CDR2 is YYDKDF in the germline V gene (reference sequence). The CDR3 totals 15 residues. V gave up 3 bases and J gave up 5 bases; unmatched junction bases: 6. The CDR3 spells CATSRLQGVDNEQFF. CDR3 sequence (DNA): TGTGCCACCAGCAGGTTACAGGGGGTTGACAATGAGCAGTTCTTC.

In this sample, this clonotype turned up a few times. The DNA of the CDR3 is TGTGCCATCAGTCCCACCCCGGGGGCTCAGCCCCAGCATTTT. Translating gives CAISPTPGAQPQHF. This chain connects TRBV10-3 to TRBJ1-5; maybe TRBD1 (6 bases). Germline CDR1 and CDR2: ENHRY and SYGVKD. CDR3 length equals 14 residues. V lost 5 bases and J lost 6, with 14 bases in between.

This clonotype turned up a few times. CDR3 residues: CSARALGVTGELFF. The CDR3 coding sequence is TGCAGTGCTAGAGCCCTCGGTGTCACCGGGGAGCTGTTTTTT. The gene calls are TRBV20-1 and TRBJ2-2, with D hard to call. V was pared by 1 base and J by 4 bases, with 10 bases between. Germline V CDR1 and CDR2: DFQATT, SNEGSKA (reference sequence). The CDR3 is 14 amino acids.

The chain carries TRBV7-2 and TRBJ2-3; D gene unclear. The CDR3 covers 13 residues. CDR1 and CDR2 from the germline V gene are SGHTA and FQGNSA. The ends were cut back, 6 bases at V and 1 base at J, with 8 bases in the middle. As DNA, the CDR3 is TGTGCCAGCAGGCCGACTGGCACAGATACGCAGTATTTT. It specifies CASRPTGTDTQYF.

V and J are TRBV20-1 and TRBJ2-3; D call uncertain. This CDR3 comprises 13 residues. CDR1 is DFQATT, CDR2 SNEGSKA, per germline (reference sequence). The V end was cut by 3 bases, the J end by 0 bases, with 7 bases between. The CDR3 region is CSASGTSTDTQYF. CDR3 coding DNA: TGCAGTGCTAGTGGAACTAGCACAGATACGCAGTATTTT.

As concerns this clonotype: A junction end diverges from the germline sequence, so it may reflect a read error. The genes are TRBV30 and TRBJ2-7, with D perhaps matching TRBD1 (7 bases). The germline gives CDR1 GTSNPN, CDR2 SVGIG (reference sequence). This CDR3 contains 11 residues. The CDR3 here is CAWSGTGDCRF. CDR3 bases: TGTGCCTGGAGTGGTACAGGGGACTGCCGGTTC.

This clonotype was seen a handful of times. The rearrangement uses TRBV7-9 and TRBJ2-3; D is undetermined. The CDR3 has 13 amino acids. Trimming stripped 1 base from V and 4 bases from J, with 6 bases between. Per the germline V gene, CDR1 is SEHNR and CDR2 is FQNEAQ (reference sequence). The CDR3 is CASSLDSSDTQYF. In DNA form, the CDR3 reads TGTGCCAGCAGCTTAGATAGTTCAGATACGCAGTATTTT.

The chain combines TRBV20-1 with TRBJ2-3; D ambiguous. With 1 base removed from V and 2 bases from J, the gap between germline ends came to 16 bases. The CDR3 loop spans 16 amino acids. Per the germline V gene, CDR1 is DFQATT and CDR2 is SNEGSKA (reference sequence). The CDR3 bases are TGCAGTGCTAGAGGCGGACCCCCTAACCCCACAGATACGCAGTATTTT. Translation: CSARGGPPNPTDTQYF.

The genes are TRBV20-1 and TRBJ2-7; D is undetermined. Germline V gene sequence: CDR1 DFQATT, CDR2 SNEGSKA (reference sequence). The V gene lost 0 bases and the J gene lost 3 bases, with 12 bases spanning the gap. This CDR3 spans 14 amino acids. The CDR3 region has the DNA TGCAGTGCTAGAGATCTTGGCCTCAACTACGAGCAGTACTTC. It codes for CSARDLGLNYEQYF.

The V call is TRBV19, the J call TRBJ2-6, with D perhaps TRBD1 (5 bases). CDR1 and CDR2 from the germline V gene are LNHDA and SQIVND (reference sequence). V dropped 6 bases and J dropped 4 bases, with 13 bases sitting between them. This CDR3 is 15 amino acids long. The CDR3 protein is CASRYQGSGANVLTF. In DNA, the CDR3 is TGTGCCAGTAGATATCAGGGTTCCGGGGCCAACGTCCTGACTTTC.

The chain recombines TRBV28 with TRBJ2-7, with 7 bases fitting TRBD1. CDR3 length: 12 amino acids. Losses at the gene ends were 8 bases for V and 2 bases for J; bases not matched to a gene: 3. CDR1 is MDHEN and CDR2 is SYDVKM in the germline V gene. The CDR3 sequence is CASQGQPYEQYF. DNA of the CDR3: TGTGCCAGCCAGGGACAGCCCTACGAGCAGTACTTC.

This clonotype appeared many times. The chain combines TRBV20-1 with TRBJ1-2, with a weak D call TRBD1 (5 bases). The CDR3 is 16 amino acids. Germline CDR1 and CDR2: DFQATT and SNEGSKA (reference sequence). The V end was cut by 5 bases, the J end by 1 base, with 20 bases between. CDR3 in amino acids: CSARDPTTGRNYGYTF. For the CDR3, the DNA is TGCAGTGCTCGGGACCCCACAACGGGCCGTAACTATGGCTACACCTTC.

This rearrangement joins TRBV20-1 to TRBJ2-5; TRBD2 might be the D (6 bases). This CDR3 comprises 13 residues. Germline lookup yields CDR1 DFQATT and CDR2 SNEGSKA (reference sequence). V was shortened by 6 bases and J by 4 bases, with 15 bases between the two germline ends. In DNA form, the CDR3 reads TGCAGTGCAGAGGAGGGCAAGAGAGAGACCCAGTACTTC. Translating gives CSAEEGKRETQYF.

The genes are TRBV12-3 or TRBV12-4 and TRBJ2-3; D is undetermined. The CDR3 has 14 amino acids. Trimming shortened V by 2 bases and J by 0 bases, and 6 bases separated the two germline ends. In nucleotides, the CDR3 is TGTGCCAGCAGTTTAATGGCTAGCACAGATACGCAGTATTTT. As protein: CASSLMASTDTQYF.

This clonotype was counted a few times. The CDR3 coding sequence is TGTGCCAGCAGCTCGATGATGTCGAACATTCAGTACTTC. Its translation: CASSSMMSNIQYF. The rearrangement links TRBV7-2 to TRBJ2-4; D gene unclear. In germline, CDR1 is SGHTA, CDR2 FQGNSA. V gave up 4 bases and J gave up 7 bases, with 11 bases separating them. The CDR3 contains 13 residues.

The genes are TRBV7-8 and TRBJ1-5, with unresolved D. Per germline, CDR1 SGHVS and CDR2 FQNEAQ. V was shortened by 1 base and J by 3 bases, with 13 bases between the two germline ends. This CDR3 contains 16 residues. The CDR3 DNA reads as TGTGCCAGCAGCTTAGTGAGGTCAAGGTCCAATCAGCCCCAGCATTTT. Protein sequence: CASSLVRSRSNQPQHF.

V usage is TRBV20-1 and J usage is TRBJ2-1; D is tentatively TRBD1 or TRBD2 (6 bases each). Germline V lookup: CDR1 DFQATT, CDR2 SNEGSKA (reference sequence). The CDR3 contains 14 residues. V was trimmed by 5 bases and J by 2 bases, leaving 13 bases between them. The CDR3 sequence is CSAEGGTTYNEQFF. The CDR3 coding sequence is TGCAGTGCTGAGGGGGGAACCACCTACAATGAGCAGTTCTTC.

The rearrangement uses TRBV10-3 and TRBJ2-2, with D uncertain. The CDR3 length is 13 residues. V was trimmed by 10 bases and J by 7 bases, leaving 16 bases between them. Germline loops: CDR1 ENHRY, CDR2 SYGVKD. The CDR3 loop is CATNSPGSGELFF. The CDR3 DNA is TGTGCCACCAACTCCCCGGGTAGCGGGGAGCTGTTTTTT.

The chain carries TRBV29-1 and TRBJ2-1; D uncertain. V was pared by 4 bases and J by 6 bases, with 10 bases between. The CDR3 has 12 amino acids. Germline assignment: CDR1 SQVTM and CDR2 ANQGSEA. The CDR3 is CSVVGQSNEQFF. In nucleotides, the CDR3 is TGCAGCGTTGTAGGGCAGTCCAATGAGCAGTTCTTC.

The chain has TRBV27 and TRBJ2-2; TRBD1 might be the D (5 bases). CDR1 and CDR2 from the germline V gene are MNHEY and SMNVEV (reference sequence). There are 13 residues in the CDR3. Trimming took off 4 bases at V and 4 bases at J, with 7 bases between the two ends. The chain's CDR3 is CASSSRVTGELFF. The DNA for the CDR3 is TGTGCCAGCAGTTCCAGGGTCACCGGGGAGCTGTTTTTT.

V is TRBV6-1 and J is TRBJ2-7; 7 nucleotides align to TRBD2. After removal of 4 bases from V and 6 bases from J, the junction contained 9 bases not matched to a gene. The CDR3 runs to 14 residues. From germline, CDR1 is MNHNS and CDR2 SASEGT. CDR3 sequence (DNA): TGTGCCAGCAGTGTAGGGGCGGGAGTTGGCGAGCAGTACTTC. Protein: CASSVGAGVGEQYF.

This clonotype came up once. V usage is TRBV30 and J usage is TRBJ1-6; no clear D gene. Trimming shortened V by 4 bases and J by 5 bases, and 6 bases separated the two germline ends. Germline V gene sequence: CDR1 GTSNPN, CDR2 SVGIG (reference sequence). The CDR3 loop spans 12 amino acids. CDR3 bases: TGTGCCTGGACGGCCGATAATTCACCCCTCCACTTT. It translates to CAWTADNSPLHF.

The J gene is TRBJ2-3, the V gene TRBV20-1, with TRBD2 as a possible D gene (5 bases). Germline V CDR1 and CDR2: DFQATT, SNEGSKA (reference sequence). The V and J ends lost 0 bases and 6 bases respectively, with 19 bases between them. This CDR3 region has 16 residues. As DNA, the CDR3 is TGCAGTGCTAGAGATATTACCGGCGGAGGCGGGGATACGCAGTATTTT. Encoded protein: CSARDITGGGGDTQYF.

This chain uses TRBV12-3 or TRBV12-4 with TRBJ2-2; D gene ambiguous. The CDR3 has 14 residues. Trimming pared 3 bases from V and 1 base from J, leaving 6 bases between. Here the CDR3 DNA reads TGTGCCAGCAGTTTTTCAGAGAACACCGGGGAGCTGTTTTTT. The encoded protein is CASSFSENTGELFF.

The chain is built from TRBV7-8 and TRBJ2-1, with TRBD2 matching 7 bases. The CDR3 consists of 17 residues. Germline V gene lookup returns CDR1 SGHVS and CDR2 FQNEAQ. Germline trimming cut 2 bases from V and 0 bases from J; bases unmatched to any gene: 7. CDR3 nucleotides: TGTGCCAGCAGCTTACTGCTAGCGGCAAGCTCCTACAATGAGCAGTTCTTC. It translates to CASSLLLAASSYNEQFF.